One and the same sample provided the 27 T cell receptor beta chains below, sequenced in a study of T cell responses to AZD1222 COVID-19 vaccine. Method: immunoSEQ multiplex PCR; TCRdb's copy keeps in-frame clones and lacks some. The sample contains some 170,000 clones, 90% to 95% of which appear only once. Sequences were derived from peripheral blood, sampled 28 days after the second AZD1222 dose. The receptors come from an adult who received the AZD1222 COVID-19 vaccine.

This clone was seen a few times. The CDR3: CASSPPAGEHEKLFF. The DNA of the CDR3 is TGTGCCAGCTCACCACCGGCAGGGGAACATGAAAAACTGTTTTTT. The chain links TRBV18 to TRBJ1-4; possibly TRBD1 for D (6 bases). Germline lookup yields CDR1 KGHSH and CDR2 LQKENI. The CDR3 totals 15 residues. The V end lost 0 bases, the J end lost 6 bases, and 11 bases lay between the germline ends.

V and J are TRBV5-4 and TRBJ2-1, with 9 bases lining up with TRBD2. Looked up from germline, CDR1 is SGHNT and CDR2 is YYREEE (reference sequence). This CDR3 has 14 amino acids. V shed 2 bases and J 7 bases; nucleotides not matched to a gene: 4. The CDR3 spells CASSLGLAPNEQFF. CDR3 nucleotide sequence: TGTGCCAGCAGCTTAGGACTAGCGCCGAATGAGCAGTTCTTC.

This clone has a single count. This chain uses TRBV6-1 with TRBJ2-7; 12 nucleotides line up with TRBD2. CDR3 length equals 15 residues. Germline lookup yields CDR1 MNHNS and CDR2 SASEGT. The junction had 5 bases not matched to a gene; V was cut back by 2 bases and J by 6 bases. CDR3 nucleotide sequence: TGTGCCAGCAGTGAAATCCTAGCGGGAGGGCTCGAGCAGTACTTC. This encodes CASSEILAGGLEQYF.

This clone has a handful of counts. CDR3 nucleotides: TGTGCCAGCAGCTTAGGCCACCGGGTCCGGATGGGGGAAAAACTGTTTTTT. This encodes CASSLGHRVRMGEKLFF. The J gene is TRBJ1-4, the V gene TRBV7-2; unclear D gene. The V end lost 1 base, the J end lost 8 bases, and 20 bases lay between the germline ends. The CDR3 has 17 amino acids. CDR1 SGHTA and CDR2 FQGNSA come from the germline V gene.

This chain connects TRBV7-8 to TRBJ2-7, with D hard to call. This CDR3 spans 13 amino acids. Germline CDR1 reads SGHVS; CDR2 reads FQNEAQ. Deletions cut 5 bases from V and 3 bases from J, with 11 bases between. The DNA of the CDR3 is TGTGCCAGCAGCCCCCGGATCCGCTACGAGCAGTACTTC. Translating it yields CASSPRIRYEQYF. The full variable domain, completed using reference TRBV7-8 and TRBJ2-7, is GAGVSQSPRYKVAKRGQDVALRCDPISGHVSLFWYQQALGQGPEFLTYFQNEAQLDKSGLPSDRFFAERPEGSVSTLKIQRTQQEDSAVYLCASSPRIRYEQYFGPGTRLTVT.

The chain carries TRBV20-1 and TRBJ2-7; D is uncertain. V was shortened by 3 bases and J by 2 bases, with 5 bases between the two germline ends. CDR1 and CDR2 from the germline V gene are DFQATT and SNEGSKA (reference sequence). CDR3 length: 11 amino acids. The CDR3 protein is CSASAAYEQYF. DNA for the CDR3: TGCAGTGCTAGCGCTGCCTACGAGCAGTACTTC.

The genes are TRBV5-8 and TRBJ2-3; D gene uncertain. The germline gives CDR1 SGHTS, CDR2 YDEGEE. CDR3 length: 14 amino acids. V dropped 0 bases and J dropped 0 bases, with 5 bases sitting between them. Written as DNA, the CDR3 is TGTGCCAGCAGCTTGGAGGTGAGCACAGATACGCAGTATTTT. This sequence encodes CASSLEVSTDTQYF.

V and J are TRBV3-1 (or the pseudogene TRBV3-2) and TRBJ1-1; perhaps TRBD1 as D (5 bases). V lost 1 base and J lost 1, with 10 bases in between. Germline loops: CDR1 LGHDT, CDR2 YNNKEL (reference sequence). The CDR3 length is 15 residues. The CDR3 nucleotides are TGTGCCAGCAGCCAAGTGGGGCAGGAGAACACTGAAGCTTTCTTT. It specifies CASSQVGQENTEAFF.

V and J are TRBV5-4 and TRBJ1-6; no clear D gene. The V end was cut by 4 bases, the J end by 7 bases, with 12 bases between. Germline CDR1 SGHNT, CDR2 YYREEE (reference sequence). The CDR3 contains 14 residues. The CDR3 reads CASSTRTGNSPLHF. The CDR3 DNA sequence: TGTGCCAGCAGCACCCGGACCGGCAATTCACCCCTCCACTTT.

This chain uses TRBV6-5 with TRBJ2-1, with 10 positions matching TRBD1. The V gene end was trimmed by 0 bases and the J gene end by 9 bases; junction bases not matched to a gene: 5. The CDR3 sequence is 15 residues long. Germline CDR1 MNHEY, CDR2 SVGAGI. The DNA for the CDR3 is TGTGCCAGCAGTTACTCCCGGGACAGGGGTTTTGAGCAGTTCTTC. This gives the protein CASSYSRDRGFEQFF.

The CDR3 loop is CASSRKAPLNTGELFF. The CDR3 coding sequence is TGTGCCAGCAGTAGAAAGGCCCCGCTGAACACCGGGGAGCTGTTTTTT. This chain connects TRBV6-6 to TRBJ2-2; unclear D gene. Germline CDR1 is MNHNY and CDR2 is SVGAGI (reference sequence). CDR3 length: 16 residues. Trimming cost V 5 bases and J 1 base, with 14 bases left between them.

This rearrangement joins TRBV30 to TRBJ1-2; 7 nucleotides line up with TRBD1. The CDR3 spans 14 residues. Germline-derived CDR1 and CDR2 are GTSNPN and SVGIG (reference sequence). Trimming cost V 1 base and J 8 bases; bases outside gene matches: 10. CDR3 nucleotides: TGTGCCTGGAGTGGGACAGGACCCTTTTGGGGCTACACCTTC. The encoded protein is CAWSGTGPFWGYTF.

This chain joins TRBV18 and TRBJ2-3; maybe TRBD1 (5 bases). CDR3 length: 14 residues. Germline CDR1 and CDR2: KGHSH and LQKENI. Trimming left V 2 bases short and J 3 bases short, with 9 bases between. CDR3 sequence reads: CASSPRGKTDTQYF. The DNA of the CDR3 is TGTGCCAGCTCACCAAGGGGAAAGACAGATACGCAGTATTTT. Combining the CDR3 with reference TRBV18 and TRBJ2-3 gives the whole variable domain NAGVMQNPRHLVRRRGQEARLRCSPMKGHSHVYWYRQLPEEGLKFMVYLQKENIIDESGMPKERFSAEFPKEGPSILRIQQVVRGDSAAYFCASSPRGKTDTQYFGPGTRLTVL.

The chain has TRBV5-1 and TRBJ1-6, with 9 bases fitting TRBD1. Trimming removed 4 bases from V and 9 bases from J; junction bases left unmatched: 11. Germline lookup yields CDR1 SGHRS and CDR2 YFSETQ. The CDR3 is 16 residues long. The CDR3 DNA follows: TGCGCCAGCAGCCCGGGCGGGGGACAGGGCGGTTCACCCCTCCACTTT. Encoded protein: CASSPGGGQGGSPLHF.

The chain couples TRBV5-1 to TRBJ2-1; D gene uncertain. Germline lookup yields CDR1 SGHRS and CDR2 YFSETQ. V dropped 0 bases and J dropped 5 bases, with 9 bases sitting between them. The CDR3 sequence is 14 residues long. The CDR3 bases are TGCGCCAGCAGCTTGGTGGTGGGGAACAATGAGCAGTTCTTC. Its protein product is CASSLVVGNNEQFF. Complete variable domain (other parts from reference TRBV5-1 and TRBJ2-1): KAGVTQTPRYLIKTRGQQVTLSCSPISGHRSVSWYQQTPGQGLQFLFEYFSETQRNKGNFPGRFSGRQFSNSRSEMNVSTLELGDSALYLCASSLVVGNNEQFFGPGTRLTVL.

The chain couples TRBV4-2 to TRBJ1-1; D is unresolved. Trimming pared 4 bases from V and 0 bases from J, leaving 9 bases between. The germline V gene has CDR1 LGHNA and CDR2 YNFKEQ. This CDR3 is built from 14 residues. CDR3 coding DNA: TGTGCCAGCAGCCGACAAGGAATGAACACTGAAGCTTTCTTT. This codes for CASSRQGMNTEAFF.

The chain carries TRBV7-2 and TRBJ1-5; TRBD1 aligns across 7 bases. This CDR3 contains 15 residues. Per the germline V gene, CDR1 is SGHTA and CDR2 is FQGNSA. The V and J ends lost 1 base and 6 bases, in that order; junction bases with no gene match: 6. The CDR3 loop is CASSLVTGPGQPQHF. For the CDR3, the DNA is TGTGCCAGCAGCTTAGTGACAGGGCCGGGTCAGCCCCAGCATTTT.

The CDR3 nucleotides read TGTGCCAGCAGCCAGCAGGGGTTCATGAACACTGAAGCTTTCTTT. This sequence encodes CASSQQGFMNTEAFF. The chain joins TRBV7-8 to TRBJ1-1; D possibly corresponds to TRBD1 (6 bases). The CDR3 runs to 15 residues. V dropped 5 bases and J dropped 0 bases, with 13 bases sitting between them. The V gene's germline CDR1 is SGHVS and CDR2 FQNEAQ.

The chain couples TRBV7-8 to TRBJ2-4; D is possibly TRBD1 (5 bases). Germline CDR1 reads SGHVS; CDR2 reads FQNEAQ. This CDR3 has 15 amino acids. Trimming stripped 1 base from V and 7 bases from J, with 14 bases between. The CDR3 DNA reads TGTGCCAGCAGCTTAGGGCAGGGTGGAAAGAACATTCAGTACTTC. It translates to CASSLGQGGKNIQYF. The variable domain in full, with the rest retrieved from reference TRBV7-8 and TRBJ2-4, is GAGVSQSPRYKVAKRGQDVALRCDPISGHVSLFWYQQALGQGPEFLTYFQNEAQLDKSGLPSDRFFAERPEGSVSTLKIQRTQQEDSAVYLCASSLGQGGKNIQYFGAGTRLSVL.

The J gene is TRBJ1-5, the V gene TRBV6-5; 7 nucleotides align to TRBD1. The CDR3 length is 14 residues. V lost 6 bases, J lost 4 bases, and 6 bases stayed unmatched. Germline V gene lookup returns CDR1 MNHEY and CDR2 SVGAGI. The CDR3 coding sequence is TGTGCCAGCAGAAAGGACAGGCCGAATCAGCCCCAGCATTTT. This sequence encodes CASRKDRPNQPQHF.

The chain combines TRBV7-2 with TRBJ1-5; D is ambiguous. Germline-derived CDR1 and CDR2 are SGHTA and FQGNSA. This CDR3 spans 16 amino acids. V shed 5 bases and J shed 0 bases, with 14 bases lying between them. The DNA for the CDR3 is TGTGCCAGCAGCCCCACGGTGGGAATTAGCAATCAGCCCCAGCATTTT. The encoded protein is CASSPTVGISNQPQHF.

The chain uses TRBV29-1 and TRBJ2-7; D might be TRBD1 (5 bases). From germline, CDR1 is SQVTM and CDR2 ANQGSEA. This CDR3 region has 13 residues. Trimming pared 1 base from V and 4 bases from J, leaving 11 bases between. CDR3 region: CSVEGKGLYEQYF. The CDR3 nucleotides read TGCAGCGTTGAAGGAAAGGGGCTTTACGAGCAGTACTTC.

The J gene is TRBJ2-7, the V gene TRBV9; 7 bases are shared with TRBD1. V dropped 3 bases and J dropped 2; count of bases not matched to a gene: 8. The CDR3 length is 15 residues. Germline CDR1 reads SGDLS; CDR2 reads YYNGEE. The CDR3 loop reads CASSGSRDSAYEQYF. The CDR3 DNA sequence: TGTGCCAGCAGCGGTTCCCGGGACAGCGCCTACGAGCAGTACTTC.

The table lists this clone with a count of one. The chain is built from TRBV13 and TRBJ1-1; a weak D match, TRBD1 (6 bases). Trimming removed 3 bases from V and 1 base from J, with 18 bases in between. The CDR3 is made up of 17 amino acids. Germline CDR1 is PRHDT and CDR2 is FYEKMQ (reference sequence). The CDR3: CASSFRGLVGRNTEAFF. CDR3 sequence (DNA): TGTGCCAGCAGCTTCCGGGGGCTAGTAGGTCGGAACACTGAAGCTTTCTTT.

The chain has TRBV5-1 and TRBJ2-3; 12 nucleotides align to TRBD2. The CDR3 has 17 amino acids. J lost 2 bases, V lost 0 bases, and 4 bases had no gene match. Germline V gene sequence: CDR1 SGHRS, CDR2 YFSETQ. CDR3 loop: CASSLARTSGITDTQYF. The CDR3 region has the DNA TGCGCCAGCAGCTTGGCGCGGACTAGCGGGATCACAGATACGCAGTATTTT.

The chain combines TRBV19 with TRBJ1-2; tentatively, D is TRBD1 (5 bases). CDR1 LNHDA and CDR2 SQIVND come from the germline V gene (reference sequence). The CDR3 loop spans 15 amino acids. V was shortened by 5 bases and J by 3 bases, with 16 bases between the two germline ends. This CDR3 reads CASSAGPQSHYGYTF. The CDR3 DNA is TGTGCCAGTAGTGCGGGACCTCAGTCCCACTATGGCTACACCTTC.

The V gene is TRBV20-1, the J gene TRBJ2-3; D is perhaps TRBD1 (6 bases). CDR3 length: 15 amino acids. Per the germline V gene, CDR1 is DFQATT and CDR2 is SNEGSKA (reference sequence). V was cut by 3 bases and J by 2 bases, with 15 bases left in between. The chain's CDR3 is CSASEPGHLTDTQYF. CDR3 sequence (DNA): TGCAGTGCTAGTGAACCGGGACATCTCACAGATACGCAGTATTTT.